The clone carrying this T cell receptor beta chain was detected only a few times. A junction end diverges from the germline sequence, so it may reflect a read error. This sample was included in a study of T cells in Graves' hyperthyroidism and ophthalmopathy. Study in general: At the time of initial diagnosis and before any treatment, peripheral blood was collected.

From germline, CDR1 is KGHSH and CDR2 LQKENI. The CDR3 covers 12 residues. It was RNA transcripts that yielded the amplified TCR beta CDR3 regions. Carried out on the TCR CDR3, a first-round RT-PCR used the HTBI primer set. TCRdb ran MiXCR on the multiplex PCR reads and lists one entry per CDR3 protein. The data contain hundreds of thousands of distinct CDR3 sequences, approximately 20% of them singletons. This sequence was found in a woman in her late teens or twenties with Graves' hyperthyroidism. Sequences were obtained from blood. The chain employs TRBV18 and TRBJ2-7; D possibly corresponds to TRBD1 (5 bases). The CDR3 loop is CASSPQNQQVNF. In nucleotides, the CDR3 is TGTGCCAGCTCACCACAGAATCAACAGGTGAACTTC.